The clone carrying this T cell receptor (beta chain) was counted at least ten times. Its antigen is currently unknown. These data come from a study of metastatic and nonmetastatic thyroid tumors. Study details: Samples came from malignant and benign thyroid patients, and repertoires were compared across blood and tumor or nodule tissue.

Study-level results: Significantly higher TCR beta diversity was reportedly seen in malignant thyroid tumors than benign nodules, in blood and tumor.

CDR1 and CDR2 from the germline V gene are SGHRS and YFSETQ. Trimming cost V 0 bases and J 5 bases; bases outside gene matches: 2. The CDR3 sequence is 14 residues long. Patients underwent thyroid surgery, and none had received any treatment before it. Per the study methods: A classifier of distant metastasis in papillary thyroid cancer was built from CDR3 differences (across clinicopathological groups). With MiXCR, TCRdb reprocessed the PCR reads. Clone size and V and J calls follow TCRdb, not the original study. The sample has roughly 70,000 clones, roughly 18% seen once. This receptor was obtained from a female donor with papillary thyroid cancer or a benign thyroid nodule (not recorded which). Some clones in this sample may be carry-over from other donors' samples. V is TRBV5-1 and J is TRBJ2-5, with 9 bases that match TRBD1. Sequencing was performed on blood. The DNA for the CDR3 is TGCGCCAGCAGCTTGGGGACAGGGGTTGAGACCCAGTACTTC. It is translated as CASSLGTGVETQYF.